A single sample gave rise to the 12 T cell receptor beta chains below, sequenced in a study of blood T cell repertoires in COVID-19. Sequenced by immunoSEQ multiplex PCR; TCRdb stores in-frame clones only, minus some. Of tens of thousands of clones listed, roughly 84% are singletons. Input material: peripheral blood. These receptors were collected from a man between 65 and 85 years old with acute or convalescent COVID-19.

The rearrangement joins TRBV19 to TRBJ1-2; TRBD1 aligns across 10 bases. The germline V gene encodes CDR1 LNHDA and CDR2 SQIVND (reference sequence). The CDR3 length is 14 residues. Germline trimming cut 6 bases from V and 8 bases from J; bases unmatched to any gene: 9. In nucleotides, the CDR3 is TGTGCCAGTAGCTCTCACGGGACAGGGGTCGGCTACACCTTC. Translating it yields CASSSHGTGVGYTF.

The chain uses TRBV5-6 and TRBJ2-7, with TRBD1 identical over 7 bases. Germline V gives CDR1 SGHDT, CDR2 YYEEEE. The CDR3 length is 14 residues. With V trimmed by 1 base and J by 2 bases, 3 bases remained unmatched. CDR3 sequence reads: CASSLPGTAYEQYV. In nucleotides, the CDR3 is TGTGCCAGCAGCTTGCCGGGGACAGCCTACGAGCAGTACGTC.

In DNA, the CDR3 is TGTGCCAGCAGGGGACGGGCAGGGGGCGGGGATGAAAAACTGTTTTTT. Protein: CASRGRAGGGDEKLFF. The chain uses TRBV27 and TRBJ1-4; 8 bases line up with TRBD1. This CDR3 comprises 16 residues. Germline trimming cut 6 bases from V and 6 bases from J; bases unmatched to any gene: 12. The germline V gene encodes CDR1 MNHEY and CDR2 SMNVEV (reference sequence).

This clone is a singleton in its sample. The V call is TRBV6-5, the J call TRBJ2-5; D perhaps matches TRBD2 (5 bases). The V and J ends lost 0 bases and 5 bases respectively, with 13 bases between them. The CDR3 is 15 amino acids. Germline V CDR1 and CDR2: MNHEY, SVGAGI. CDR3 nucleotide sequence: TGTGCCAGCAGTTACTCATGGCCGGGAAGCGAGACCCAGTACTTC. Protein: CASSYSWPGSETQYF.

The V and J genes are TRBV30 and TRBJ1-6; D not resolved. This CDR3 has 13 residues. The germline V gene has CDR1 GTSNPN and CDR2 SVGIG (reference sequence). Trimming took off 4 bases at V and 5 bases at J, with 9 bases between the two ends. CDR3 sequence: CAWTGSNNSPLHF. CDR3 coding DNA: TGTGCCTGGACGGGGTCGAATAATTCACCCCTCCACTTT.

This clone has a handful of counts. The chain has TRBV5-1 and TRBJ2-5; 7 bases fit TRBD1. CDR3 size: 15 residues. Germline trimming cut 4 bases from V and 1 base from J; bases unmatched to any gene: 7. CDR1 and CDR2 from the germline V gene are SGHRS and YFSETQ. CDR3 sequence reads: CASSRRTGLQETQYF. CDR3 coding DNA: TGCGCCAGCAGCAGACGGACAGGCCTCCAAGAGACCCAGTACTTC.

This clone was recorded many times. This CDR3 reads CASSTGQVNIQYF. The CDR3 nucleotides are TGTGCCAGCAGTACCGGACAGGTTAACATTCAGTACTTC. The chain is built from TRBV2 and TRBJ2-4; 7 bases align to TRBD1. Germline trimming cut 5 bases from V and 7 bases from J; bases unmatched to any gene: 5. The CDR3 runs to 13 residues. The germline V gene encodes CDR1 SNHLY and CDR2 FYNNEI.

V gene TRBV28 combines with J gene TRBJ2-5; TRBD2 agrees at 8 bases. From germline, CDR1 is MDHEN and CDR2 SYDVKM. The J segment lost 6 bases and the V segment lost 6 bases, leaving 15 bases of the junction unmatched. The CDR3 has 16 amino acids. CDR3: CASSPFVVGGGKTQYF. CDR3 bases: TGTGCCAGCAGCCCGTTTGTCGTTGGCGGGGGGAAGACCCAGTACTTC.

The chain recombines TRBV20-1 with TRBJ1-6; TRBD1 might be the D (5 bases). V gave up 3 bases and J gave up 1 base, with 7 bases separating them. CDR1 DFQATT and CDR2 SNEGSKA come from the germline V gene (reference sequence). The CDR3 length is 14 residues. The chain's CDR3 is CSASQGSYNSPLHF. The CDR3, as DNA: TGCAGTGCTAGTCAGGGTTCCTATAATTCACCCCTCCACTTT.

Only one count was recorded for this clone. This sequence joins TRBV29-1 and TRBJ1-3; D perhaps matches TRBD1 (5 bases). Germline CDR1 is SQVTM and CDR2 is ANQGSEA. V was trimmed by 6 bases and J by 1 base, leaving 10 bases between them. This CDR3 has 13 amino acids. The CDR3 protein is CSVQVQSGNTIYF. CDR3 coding DNA: TGCAGCGTACAGGTCCAGTCTGGAAACACCATATATTTT. The variable domain in full, completed from reference TRBV29-1 and TRBJ1-3, reads SAVISQKPSRDICQRGTSLTIQCQVDSQVTMMFWYRQQPGQSLTLIATANQGSEATYESGFVIDKFPISRPNLTFSTLTVSNMSPEDSSIYLCSVQVQSGNTIYFGEGSWLTVV.

The chain uses TRBV18 and TRBJ1-5, with 9 bases identical to TRBD1. This CDR3 is 13 amino acids long. Trimming removed 6 bases from V and 6 bases from J; junction bases left unmatched: 3. CDR1 KGHSH and CDR2 LQKENI come from the germline V gene. CDR3 amino acids: CASSQDRGQPQHF. The CDR3 DNA sequence: TGTGCCAGCTCTCAGGACAGGGGTCAGCCCCAGCATTTT.

This clone has just a few counts. The J gene is TRBJ1-6, the V gene TRBV4-1, with 10 bases matching TRBD1. With V trimmed by 4 bases and J by 6 bases, 3 bases remained unmatched. Germline assignment: CDR1 MGHRA and CDR2 YSYEKL. The CDR3 runs to 15 residues. For the CDR3, the DNA is TGCGCCAGCAGCCCTGGGACAGGGGTTAATTCACCCCTCCACTTT. It encodes CASSPGTGVNSPLHF.